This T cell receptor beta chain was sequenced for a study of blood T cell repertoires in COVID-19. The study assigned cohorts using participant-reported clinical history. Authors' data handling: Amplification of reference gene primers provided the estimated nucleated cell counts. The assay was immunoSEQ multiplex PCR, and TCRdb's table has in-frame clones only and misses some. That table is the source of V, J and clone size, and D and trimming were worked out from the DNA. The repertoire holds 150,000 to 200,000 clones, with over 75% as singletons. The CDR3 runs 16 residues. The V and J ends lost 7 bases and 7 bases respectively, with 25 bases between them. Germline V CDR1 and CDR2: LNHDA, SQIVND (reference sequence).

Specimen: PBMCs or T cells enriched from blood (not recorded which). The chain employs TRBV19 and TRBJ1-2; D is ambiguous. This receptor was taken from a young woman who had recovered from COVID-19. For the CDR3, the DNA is TGTGCCAGTACCGACCCCTTGACGGATTGGAGGACTGGCTACACCTTC. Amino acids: CASTDPLTDWRTGYTF.